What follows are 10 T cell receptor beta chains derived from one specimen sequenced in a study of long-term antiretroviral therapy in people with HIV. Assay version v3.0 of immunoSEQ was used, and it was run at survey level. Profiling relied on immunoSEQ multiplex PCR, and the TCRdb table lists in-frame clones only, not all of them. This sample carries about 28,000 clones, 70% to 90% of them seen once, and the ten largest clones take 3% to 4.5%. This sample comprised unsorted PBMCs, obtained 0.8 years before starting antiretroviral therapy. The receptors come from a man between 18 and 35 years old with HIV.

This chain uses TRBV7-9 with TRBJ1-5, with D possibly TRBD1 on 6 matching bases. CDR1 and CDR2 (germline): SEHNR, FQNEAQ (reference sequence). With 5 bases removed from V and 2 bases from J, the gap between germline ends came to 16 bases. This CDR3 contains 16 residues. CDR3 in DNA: TGTGCCAGCAGCCCGGCAGGGGATAATCGCAATCAGCCCCAGCATTTT. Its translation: CASSPAGDNRNQPQHF.

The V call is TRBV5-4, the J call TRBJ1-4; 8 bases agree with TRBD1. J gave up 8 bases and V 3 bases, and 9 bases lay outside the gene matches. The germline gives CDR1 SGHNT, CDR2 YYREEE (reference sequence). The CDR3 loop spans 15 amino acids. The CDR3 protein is CASSSGQGKGEKLFF. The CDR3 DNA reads TGTGCCAGCAGCTCTGGACAGGGAAAAGGCGAAAAACTGTTTTTT. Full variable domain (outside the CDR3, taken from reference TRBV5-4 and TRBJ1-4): ETGVTQSPTHLIKTRGQQVTLRCSSQSGHNTVSWYQQALGQGPQFIFQYYREEENGRGNFPPRFSGLQFPNYSSELNVNALELDDSALYLCASSSGQGKGEKLFFGSGTQLSVL.

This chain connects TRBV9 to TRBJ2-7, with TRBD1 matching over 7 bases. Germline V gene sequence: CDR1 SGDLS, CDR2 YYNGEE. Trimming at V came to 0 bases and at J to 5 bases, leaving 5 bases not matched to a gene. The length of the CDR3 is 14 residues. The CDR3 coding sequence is TGTGCCAGCAGCGTAGGGACAGGATCCGACGAGCAGTACTTC. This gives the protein CASSVGTGSDEQYF.

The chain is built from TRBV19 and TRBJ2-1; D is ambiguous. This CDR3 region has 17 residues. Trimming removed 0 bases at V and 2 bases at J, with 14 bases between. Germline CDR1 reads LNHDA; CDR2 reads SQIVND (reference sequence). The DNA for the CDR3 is TGTGCCAGTAGTATAGATCTGGACGCCCTGCCCTACAATGAGCAGTTCTTC. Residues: CASSIDLDALPYNEQFF.

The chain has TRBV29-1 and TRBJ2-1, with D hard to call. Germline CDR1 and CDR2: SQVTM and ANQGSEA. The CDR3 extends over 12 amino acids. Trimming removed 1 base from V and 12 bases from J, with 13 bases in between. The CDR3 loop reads CSVEAARLMQFF. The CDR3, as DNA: TGCAGCGTTGAAGCCGCAAGGCTTATGCAGTTCTTC.

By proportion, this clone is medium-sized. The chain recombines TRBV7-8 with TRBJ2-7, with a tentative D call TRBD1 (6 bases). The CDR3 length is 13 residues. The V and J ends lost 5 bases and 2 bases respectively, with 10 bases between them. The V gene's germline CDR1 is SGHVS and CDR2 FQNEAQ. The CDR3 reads CASSVGQTYEQYF. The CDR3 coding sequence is TGTGCCAGCAGCGTAGGACAGACCTACGAGCAGTACTTC.

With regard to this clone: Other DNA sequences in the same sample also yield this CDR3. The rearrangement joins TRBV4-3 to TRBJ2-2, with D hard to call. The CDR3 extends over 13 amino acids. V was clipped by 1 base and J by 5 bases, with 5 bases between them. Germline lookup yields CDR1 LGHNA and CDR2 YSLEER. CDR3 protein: CASSQAGTGELFF. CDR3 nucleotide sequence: TGCGCCAGCAGCCAAGCCGGGACCGGGGAGCTGTTTTTT.

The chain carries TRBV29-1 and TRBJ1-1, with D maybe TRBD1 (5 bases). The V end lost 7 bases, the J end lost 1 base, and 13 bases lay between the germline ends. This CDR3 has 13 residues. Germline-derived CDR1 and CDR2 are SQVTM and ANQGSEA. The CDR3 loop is CSARGRTNTEAFF. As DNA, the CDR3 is TGCAGCGCAAGGGGCAGAACGAACACTGAAGCTTTCTTT.

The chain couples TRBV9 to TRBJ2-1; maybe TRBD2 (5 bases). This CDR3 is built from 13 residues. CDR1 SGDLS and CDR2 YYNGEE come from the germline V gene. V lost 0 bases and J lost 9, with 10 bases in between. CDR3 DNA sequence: TGTGCCAGCAGCGTAGCCGGGGTTGGTGAGCAGTTCTTC. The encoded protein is CASSVAGVGEQFF.

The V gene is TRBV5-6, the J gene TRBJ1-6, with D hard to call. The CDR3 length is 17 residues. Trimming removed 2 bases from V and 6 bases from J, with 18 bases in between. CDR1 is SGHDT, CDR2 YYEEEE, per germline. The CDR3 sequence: CASSFSTGRASNSPLHF. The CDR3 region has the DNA TGTGCCAGCAGCTTCTCGACGGGCCGCGCGAGTAATTCACCCCTCCACTTT.